This record looks at one TCR beta chain sequence and its context. What it binds is not known. The data were produced by immunoSEQ multiplex PCR, yet TCRdb's version contains in-frame clones alone and is incomplete. Of about 130,000 clones in the sample, nearly 90% were seen once. These data originate in a study of cytomegalovirus exposure and HLA in healthy donors. At the level of the study: The same platform was used for the 100 to 150 validation repertoires and the roughly 700 first-cohort repertoires, a later analysis reported.

Study conclusions and caveats: Clusters of TCRs from the first cohort tended to co-occur in the 90 to 150 validation repertoires (as a later analysis found).

CDR3 length equals 17 residues. Trimming left V 3 bases short and J 0 bases short, with 16 bases between. CDR1 and CDR2 from the germline V gene are SGHTA and FQGNSA. The TCR originated in a woman under 30 in good health and CMV-seropositive. The sample consisted of PBMCs. This rearrangement joins TRBV7-2 to TRBJ2-3, with D possibly matching TRBD2 (7 bases). CDR3 region: CASSFPRGGTSTDTQYF. CDR3 in DNA: TGTGCCAGCAGCTTCCCTAGGGGGGGAACTAGCACAGATACGCAGTATTTT.